These 30 T cell receptor beta chains originate from one sample sequenced in a study of control samples from healthy donors and cancer patients. The repertoire was sequenced with immunoSEQ multiplex PCR; TCRdb's copy has only in-frame clones and lacks some. The data hold 100,000 to 150,000 clones, with 90% observed a single time. Sequences were obtained from blood. The receptors here all came from a man aged 35-49 years in good health.

J is TRBJ2-1 and V is TRBV6-4, with TRBD2 matching 14 bases. The ends lost 2 bases at V and 6 bases at J; junction bases unmatched: 0. Germline V gene lookup returns CDR1 MRHNA and CDR2 SNTAGT. CDR3 size: 15 residues. For the CDR3, the DNA is TGTGCCAGCAGTGACGGGACTAGCGGGGGCAATGAGCAGTTCTTC. Translated: CASSDGTSGGNEQFF.

This rearrangement joins TRBV28 to TRBJ1-6, with TRBD1 as a possible D gene (6 bases). V lost 9 bases to trimming and J lost 2 bases, with 14 bases between them. Germline V gene sequence: CDR1 MDHEN, CDR2 SYDVKM. The CDR3 is 15 residues long. The CDR3 DNA is TGTGCCAGTCTCGGAGGGGGTCCCTATAATTCACCCCTCCACTTT. Protein: CASLGGGPYNSPLHF.

This rearrangement joins TRBV2 to TRBJ1-2, with TRBD1 identical over 8 bases. CDR1 SNHLY and CDR2 FYNNEI come from the germline V gene. The CDR3 consists of 15 residues. V shed 0 bases and J 3 bases; nucleotides not matched to a gene: 3. The CDR3 sequence is CASSEARQGYYGYTF. The DNA of the CDR3 is TGTGCCAGCAGTGAAGCCAGACAGGGGTACTATGGCTACACCTTC. Supplemented by reference TRBV2 and TRBJ1-2, the full variable domain reads EPEVTQTPSHQVTQMGQEVILRCVPISNHLYFYWYRQILGQKVEFLVSFYNNEISEKSEIFDDQFSVERPDGSNFTLKIRSTKLEDSAMYFCASSEARQGYYGYTFGSGTRLTVV.

J is TRBJ2-7 and V is TRBV7-2; D gene unclear. The germline V gene has CDR1 SGHTA and CDR2 FQGNSA. The CDR3 sequence is 14 residues long. The V gene lost 1 base and the J gene lost 4 bases, with 11 bases spanning the gap. CDR3 in amino acids: CASSLGARNYEQYF. The CDR3 DNA follows: TGTGCCAGCAGCTTAGGAGCGCGGAATTACGAGCAGTACTTC.

The V call is TRBV5-1, the J call TRBJ1-3; D not certain. The germline V and J ends were trimmed by 2 bases and 6 bases, with 9 bases remaining between them. The CDR3 runs 13 residues. Germline lookup yields CDR1 SGHRS and CDR2 YFSETQ. The CDR3 loop is CASSFDGLNTIYF. The CDR3 DNA sequence: TGCGCCAGCAGCTTCGACGGGTTAAACACCATATATTTT.

The chain combines TRBV9 with TRBJ2-1; 8 bases agree with TRBD2. The CDR3 is 15 residues long. Germline loops: CDR1 SGDLS, CDR2 YYNGEE. V gave up 2 bases and J gave up 3 bases; unmatched junction bases: 4. The CDR3 DNA reads TGTGCCAGCAGCGTCGGGGGGGCCTACTACAATGAGCAGTTCTTC. This sequence encodes CASSVGGAYYNEQFF. Based on the CDR3 plus reference TRBV9 and TRBJ2-1, the full variable domain is DSGVTQTPKHLITATGQRVTLRCSPRSGDLSVYWYQQSLDQGLQFLIQYYNGEERAKGNILERFSAQQFPDLHSELNLSSLELGDSALYFCASSVGGAYYNEQFFGPGTRLTVL.

The sample holds a few counts of this clone. This chain joins TRBV7-6 and TRBJ2-1, with 8 bases fitting TRBD1. This CDR3 spans 20 amino acids. Germline values: CDR1 SGHVS, CDR2 FNYEAQ. Trimming cost V 2 bases and J 4 bases; bases outside gene matches: 19. The chain's CDR3 is CASSLQGQEMFGLGYNEQFF. CDR3 DNA sequence: TGTGCCAGCAGCTTACAGGGACAGGAGATGTTTGGATTGGGATACAATGAGCAGTTCTTC.

The chain is built from TRBV10-2 and TRBJ2-3; D call uncertain. The CDR3 runs 16 residues. Germline assignment: CDR1 WSHSY and CDR2 SAAADI. V was pared by 5 bases and J by 1 base, with 16 bases between. The CDR3 loop is CASSTSPTLGTDTQYF. CDR3 nucleotides: TGCGCCAGCAGTACAAGCCCTACCTTGGGCACAGATACGCAGTATTTT.

V gene TRBV11-2 combines with J gene TRBJ1-2; no definite D call. V dropped 1 base and J dropped 0 bases, with 18 bases sitting between them. In germline, CDR1 is SGHAT, CDR2 FQNNGV. The CDR3 loop spans 18 amino acids. CDR3 bases: TGTGCCAGCAGCTTAGGGAGTCGGGTTGTTAGGGCTAACTATGGCTACACCTTC. This codes for CASSLGSRVVRANYGYTF.

J is TRBJ2-7 and V is TRBV18; the match to TRBD2 covers 13 bases. Per the germline V gene, CDR1 is KGHSH and CDR2 is LQKENI. The CDR3 sequence is 17 residues long. Trimming took 1 base from V and 5 from J; bases not matched to a gene: 8. The CDR3: CASSPLPTTSGGHEQYF. In DNA form, the CDR3 reads TGTGCCAGCTCACCACTTCCGACGACTAGCGGGGGGCACGAGCAGTACTTC.

J is TRBJ1-2 and V is TRBV11-1, with TRBD1 identical over 8 bases. CDR3 length equals 13 residues. The ends lost 3 bases at V and 8 bases at J; junction bases unmatched: 5. Germline lookup yields CDR1 SGHAT and CDR2 FQDESV (reference sequence). The DNA for the CDR3 is TGTGCCAGCAGCTTTAGGACAGGGTACGGCTACACCTTC. Its translation is CASSFRTGYGYTF.

This clone has a single count. This chain joins TRBV30 and TRBJ1-1; weak D call: TRBD1 (5 bases). V was pared by 2 bases and J by 3 bases, with 13 bases between. Per germline, CDR1 GTSNPN and CDR2 SVGIG (reference sequence). The length of the CDR3 is 14 residues. Here the CDR3 DNA reads TGTGCCTGGAGTCTGGGGGGGGATTACACTGAAGCTTTCTTT. Translated: CAWSLGGDYTEAFF.

The CDR3 coding sequence is TGTGCCTGGAGTGTATTTGGACTAGCTACTCGGGAGACCCAGTACTTC. Protein: CAWSVFGLATRETQYF. The chain recombines TRBV30 with TRBJ2-5; TRBD2 agrees at 8 bases. This CDR3 contains 16 residues. Trimming at V came to 0 bases and at J to 5 bases, leaving 11 bases not matched to a gene. CDR1 is GTSNPN and CDR2 is SVGIG in the germline V gene (reference sequence).

J is TRBJ1-2 and V is TRBV7-2, with D tentatively TRBD1 (5 bases). Germline V gene lookup returns CDR1 SGHTA and CDR2 FQGNSA. The CDR3 is made up of 16 amino acids. Trimming removed 1 base at V and 8 bases at J, with 20 bases between. CDR3 region: CASSLGGSGKVYGYTF. CDR3 bases: TGTGCCAGCAGCTTAGGCGGTTCAGGGAAGGTCTACGGCTACACCTTC.

The rearrangement links TRBV9 to TRBJ2-2; D not certain. The CDR3 loop spans 14 amino acids. The V gene's germline CDR1 is SGDLS and CDR2 YYNGEE. Trimming stripped 2 bases from V and 6 bases from J, with 11 bases between. This CDR3 reads CASSVDGLPGELFF. In DNA form, the CDR3 reads TGTGCCAGCAGCGTGGACGGATTGCCCGGGGAGCTGTTTTTT.

The V gene is TRBV7-2, the J gene TRBJ2-1; no firm D call. This CDR3 comprises 15 residues. Germline assignment: CDR1 SGHTA and CDR2 FQGNSA. Trimming cost V 6 bases and J 0 bases, with 12 bases left between them. DNA for the CDR3: TGTGCCAGCAGTTCCTTTATGAGCTCCTACAATGAGCAGTTCTTC. Encoded protein: CASSSFMSSYNEQFF. Full variable domain (missing parts from reference TRBV7-2 and TRBJ2-1): GAGVSQSPSNKVTEKGKDVELRCDPISGHTALYWYRQSLGQGLEFLIYFQGNSAPDKSGLPSDRFSAERTGGSVSTLTIQRTQQEDSAVYLCASSSFMSSYNEQFFGPGTRLTVL.

V usage is TRBV7-8 and J usage is TRBJ1-1, with no clear D. The CDR3 is 12 amino acids. The germline V gene encodes CDR1 SGHVS and CDR2 FQNEAQ. V gave up 10 bases and J gave up 0 bases, with 9 bases separating them. Here the CDR3 DNA reads TGTGCCACCGGGATAGTGAACACTGAAGCTTTCTTT. Translation gives CATGIVNTEAFF.

The table lists this clone with a few counts. V is TRBV2 and J is TRBJ1-5; no clear D. Germline V CDR1 and CDR2: SNHLY, FYNNEI. The CDR3 spans 14 residues. V was clipped by 8 bases and J by 2 bases, with 13 bases between them. This chain's CDR3 is CASGRELGNQPQHF. The CDR3 nucleotides read TGTGCCAGCGGGAGGGAGTTGGGCAATCAGCCCCAGCATTTT.

V and J are TRBV18 and TRBJ2-7; D may be TRBD2 (6 bases). The V gene's germline CDR1 is KGHSH and CDR2 LQKENI. Trimming removed 3 bases at V and 5 bases at J, with 14 bases between. CDR3 length: 14 amino acids. CDR3 amino acids: CASSPLPWGDEQYF. CDR3 nucleotide sequence: TGTGCCAGCTCACCCCTCCCGTGGGGGGACGAGCAGTACTTC. The variable domain in full, with the rest retrieved from reference TRBV18 and TRBJ2-7, is NAGVMQNPRHLVRRRGQEARLRCSPMKGHSHVYWYRQLPEEGLKFMVYLQKENIIDESGMPKERFSAEFPKEGPSILRIQQVVRGDSAAYFCASSPLPWGDEQYFGPGTRLTVT.

This chain connects TRBV30 to TRBJ1-6, with D perhaps TRBD1 (6 bases). The CDR3 sequence is 15 residues long. Germline CDR1 and CDR2: GTSNPN and SVGIG (reference sequence). The ends were cut back, 4 bases at V and 2 bases at J, with 12 bases in the middle. The CDR3: CAWTTGITYNSPLHF. For the CDR3, the DNA is TGTGCCTGGACTACAGGGATTACCTATAATTCACCCCTCCACTTT. Drawing the rest from reference TRBV30 and TRBJ1-6, the complete variable domain is SQTIHQWPATLVQPVGSPLSLECTVEGTSNPNLYWYRQAAGRGLQLLFYSVGIGQISSEVPQNLSASRPQDRQFILSSKKLLLSDSGFYLCAWTTGITYNSPLHFGNGTRLTVT.

The CDR3 here is CASSLGPYGYTF. The CDR3 DNA follows: TGTGCCAGCAGCTTGGGGCCGTATGGCTACACCTTC. The rearrangement joins TRBV7-9 to TRBJ1-2, with a weak D call TRBD1 (5 bases). Trimming stripped 3 bases from V and 5 bases from J, with 7 bases between. CDR1 and CDR2 from the germline V gene are SEHNR and FQNEAQ (reference sequence). The CDR3 extends over 12 amino acids.

V is TRBV3-1 (or the pseudogene TRBV3-2) and J is TRBJ1-2; 7 nucleotides align to TRBD1. The CDR3 extends over 13 amino acids. CDR1 and CDR2 (germline): LGHDT, YNNKEL (reference sequence). V dropped 3 bases and J dropped 4; count of bases not matched to a gene: 2. The CDR3: CASSHRTGYGYTF. For the CDR3, the DNA is TGTGCCAGCAGCCACCGGACAGGCTATGGCTACACCTTC.

This clone was seen a single time. V usage is TRBV19 and J usage is TRBJ2-7, with D uncertain. Trimming pared 4 bases from V and 5 bases from J, leaving 15 bases between. CDR1 and CDR2 (germline): LNHDA, SQIVND (reference sequence). The CDR3 totals 14 residues. The CDR3 bases are TGTGCCAGTAGTAAGGGTCAGCTTTACGACGAGCAGTACTTC. Its protein product is CASSKGQLYDEQYF.

V gene TRBV5-1 combines with J gene TRBJ2-2; 8 nucleotides agree with TRBD1. V trimming: 3 bases; J trimming: 3 bases; junction bases outside the gene matches: 4. Germline CDR1 and CDR2: SGHRS and YFSETQ. There are 15 residues in the CDR3. CDR3 sequence: CASSSDRGYTGELFF. CDR3 bases: TGCGCCAGCAGCTCAGACAGGGGATACACCGGGGAGCTGTTTTTT.

The rearrangement joins TRBV5-1 to TRBJ1-3; no firm D call. V lost 0 bases and J 4 bases, leaving 14 bases between the germline ends. Germline assignment: CDR1 SGHRS and CDR2 YFSETQ. The CDR3 consists of 16 residues. The CDR3 DNA is TGCGCCAGCAGCTTGGGAAGCGTCGAGGAGGGAAACACCATATATTTT. This gives the protein CASSLGSVEEGNTIYF.

The chain carries TRBV11-2 and TRBJ2-7; TRBD1 is a possible D gene (5 bases). The germline V gene encodes CDR1 SGHAT and CDR2 FQNNGV. V dropped 4 bases and J dropped 1 base, with 8 bases sitting between them. The CDR3 runs to 13 residues. CDR3 in DNA: TGTGCCAGCAGCTCAGGGAATTCCTACGAGCAGTACTTC. It is translated as CASSSGNSYEQYF.

V and J are TRBV29-1 and TRBJ2-7, with D perhaps matching TRBD2 (5 bases). The CDR3 sequence is 14 residues long. Per the germline V gene, CDR1 is SQVTM and CDR2 is ANQGSEA. V was pared by 4 bases and J by 0 bases, with 13 bases between. The CDR3 region is CSVGGQPDSYEQYF. CDR3 bases: TGCAGCGTTGGCGGGCAGCCCGACTCCTACGAGCAGTACTTC.

The CDR3 DNA follows: TGTGCCACCAGCAGATGGCAGGACTTGAACACTGAAGCTTTCTTT. Residues: CATSRWQDLNTEAFF. V is TRBV15 and J is TRBJ1-1; D remains unclear. This CDR3 is built from 15 residues. The V gene's germline CDR1 is LNHNV and CDR2 YYDKDF (reference sequence). Deletions cut 2 bases from V and 0 bases from J, with 10 bases between.

This chain connects TRBV30 to TRBJ1-3, with a tentative D call TRBD1 (5 bases). CDR1 and CDR2 from the germline V gene are GTSNPN and SVGIG (reference sequence). CDR3 length: 14 amino acids. V lost 2 bases to trimming and J lost 4 bases, with 12 bases between them. CDR3 nucleotides: TGTGCCTGGAGTCAGGGATCGGCGGGAAACACCATATATTTT. Protein: CAWSQGSAGNTIYF.

The CDR3 sequence is CASTSGEFGGFPDTQYF. Here the CDR3 DNA reads TGCGCCAGCACTAGCGGGGAATTTGGGGGGTTCCCAGATACGCAGTATTTT. The chain has TRBV5-1 and TRBJ2-3; 9 positions agree with TRBD2. Germline trimming cut 6 bases from V and 4 bases from J; bases unmatched to any gene: 15. Germline values: CDR1 SGHRS, CDR2 YFSETQ. The CDR3 is 17 residues long. Full variable domain (missing parts from reference TRBV5-1 and TRBJ2-3): KAGVTQTPRYLIKTRGQQVTLSCSPISGHRSVSWYQQTPGQGLQFLFEYFSETQRNKGNFPGRFSGRQFSNSRSEMNVSTLELGDSALYLCASTSGEFGGFPDTQYFGPGTRLTVL.